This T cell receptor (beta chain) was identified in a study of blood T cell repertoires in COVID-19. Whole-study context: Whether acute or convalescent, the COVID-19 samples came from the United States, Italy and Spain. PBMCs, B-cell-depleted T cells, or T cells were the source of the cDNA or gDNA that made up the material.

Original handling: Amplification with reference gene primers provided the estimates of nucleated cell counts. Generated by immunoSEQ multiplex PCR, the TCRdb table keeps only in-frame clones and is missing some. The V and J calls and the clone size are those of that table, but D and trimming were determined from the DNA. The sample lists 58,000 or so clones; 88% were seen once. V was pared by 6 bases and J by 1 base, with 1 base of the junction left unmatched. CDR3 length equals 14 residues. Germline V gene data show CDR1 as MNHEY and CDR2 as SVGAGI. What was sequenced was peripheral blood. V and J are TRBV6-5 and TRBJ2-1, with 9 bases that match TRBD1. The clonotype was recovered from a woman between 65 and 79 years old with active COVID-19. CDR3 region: CASRQGASYNEQFF. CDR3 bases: TGTGCCAGCAGACAGGGGGCGTCCTACAATGAGCAGTTCTTC.